The TCR beta chain under discussion was sequenced for a study of technical replicates of blood from four donors. CDR1 MNHNS and CDR2 SASEGT come from the germline V gene. The CDR3 totals 15 residues. Trimming took off 1 base at V and 5 bases at J, with 14 bases between the two ends. TCRdb's table, derived via immunoSEQ multiplex PCR, lists solely in-frame clones and lacks some. The sample has about 11,000 clones, around 94% seen once; the top ten hold roughly 6.4%. The TCR was taken from a human donor in good health. The J gene is TRBJ2-5, the V gene TRBV6-1; D not resolved. The sample comprised PBMCs. This chain's CDR3 is CASSEEAGRWETQYF. CDR3 nucleotides: TGTGCCAGCAGTGAAGAGGCAGGCCGATGGGAGACCCAGTACTTC.